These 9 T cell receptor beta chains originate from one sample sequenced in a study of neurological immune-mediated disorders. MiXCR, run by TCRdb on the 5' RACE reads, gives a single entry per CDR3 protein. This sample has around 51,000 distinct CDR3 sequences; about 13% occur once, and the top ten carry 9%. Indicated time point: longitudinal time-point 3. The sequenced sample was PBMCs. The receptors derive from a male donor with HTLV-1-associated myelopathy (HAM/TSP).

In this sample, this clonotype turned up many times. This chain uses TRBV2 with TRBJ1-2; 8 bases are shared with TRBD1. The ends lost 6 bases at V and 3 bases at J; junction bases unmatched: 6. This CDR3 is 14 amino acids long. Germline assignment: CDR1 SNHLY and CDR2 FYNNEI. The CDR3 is CASSPDRDYYGYTF. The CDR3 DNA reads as TGTGCCAGCAGCCCGGACAGGGACTACTATGGCTACACCTTC.

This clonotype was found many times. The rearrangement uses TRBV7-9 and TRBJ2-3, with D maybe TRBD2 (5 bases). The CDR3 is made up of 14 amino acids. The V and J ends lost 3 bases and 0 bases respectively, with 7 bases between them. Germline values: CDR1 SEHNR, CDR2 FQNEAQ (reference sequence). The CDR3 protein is CASSFEGSTDTQYF. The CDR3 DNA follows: TGTGCCAGCAGCTTTGAGGGAAGCACAGATACGCAGTATTTT.

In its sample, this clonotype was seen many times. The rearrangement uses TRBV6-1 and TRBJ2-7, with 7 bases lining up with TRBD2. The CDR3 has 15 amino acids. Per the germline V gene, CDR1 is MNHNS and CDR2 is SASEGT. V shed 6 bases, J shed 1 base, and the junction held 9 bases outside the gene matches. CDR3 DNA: TGTGCCAGCAGCAAAGAGGGAGGGATGTCCTACGAGCAGTACTTC. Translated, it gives CASSKEGGMSYEQYF.

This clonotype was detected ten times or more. CDR3 region: CASSPDRARPQHF. The CDR3 coding sequence is TGTGCCAGCTCACCTGACAGGGCTCGGCCCCAGCATTTT. V gene TRBV18 combines with J gene TRBJ1-5; 7 bases are shared with TRBD1. Germline V lookup: CDR1 KGHSH, CDR2 LQKENI. This CDR3 has 13 amino acids. The J segment lost 9 bases and the V segment lost 3 bases, leaving 5 bases of the junction unmatched.

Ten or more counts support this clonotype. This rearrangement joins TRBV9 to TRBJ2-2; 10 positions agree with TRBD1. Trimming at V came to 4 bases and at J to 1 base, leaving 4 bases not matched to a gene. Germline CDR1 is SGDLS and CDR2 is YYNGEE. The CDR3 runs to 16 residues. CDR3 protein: CASSPWDRGNTGELFF. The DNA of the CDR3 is TGTGCCAGCAGCCCATGGGACAGGGGGAACACCGGGGAGCTGTTTTTT.

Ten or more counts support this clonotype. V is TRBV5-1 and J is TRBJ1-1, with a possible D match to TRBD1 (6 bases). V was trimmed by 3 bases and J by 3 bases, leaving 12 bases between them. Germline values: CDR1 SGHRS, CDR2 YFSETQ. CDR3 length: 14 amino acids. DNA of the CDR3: TGCGCCAGCAGCTCATCAGGGGCCCACACTGAAGCTTTCTTT. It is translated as CASSSSGAHTEAFF.

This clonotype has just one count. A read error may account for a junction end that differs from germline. The CDR3 DNA reads TGTGCCAGCAGCCATTCACTGGGGGCACTCTCCTACGAGGAGTACTTC. Translating it yields CASSHSLGALSYEEYF. J is TRBJ2-7 and V is TRBV3-1; weak D call: TRBD1 (6 bases). Germline V CDR1 and CDR2: LGHDT, YNNKEL (reference sequence). The CDR3 has 16 amino acids.

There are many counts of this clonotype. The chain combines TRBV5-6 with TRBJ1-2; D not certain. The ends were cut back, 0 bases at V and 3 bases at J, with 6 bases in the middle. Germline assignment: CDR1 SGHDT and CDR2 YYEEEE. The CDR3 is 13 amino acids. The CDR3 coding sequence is TGTGCCAGCAGCTTGGAATCCTACTATGGCTACACCTTC. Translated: CASSLESYYGYTF.

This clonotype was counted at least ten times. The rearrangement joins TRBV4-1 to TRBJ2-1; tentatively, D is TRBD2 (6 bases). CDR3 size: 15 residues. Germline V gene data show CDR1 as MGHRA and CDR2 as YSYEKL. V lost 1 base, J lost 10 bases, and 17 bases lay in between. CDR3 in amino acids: CASSQGLNSGVEQFF. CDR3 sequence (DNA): TGCGCCAGCAGCCAAGGCCTTAATTCGGGGGTCGAGCAGTTCTTC.